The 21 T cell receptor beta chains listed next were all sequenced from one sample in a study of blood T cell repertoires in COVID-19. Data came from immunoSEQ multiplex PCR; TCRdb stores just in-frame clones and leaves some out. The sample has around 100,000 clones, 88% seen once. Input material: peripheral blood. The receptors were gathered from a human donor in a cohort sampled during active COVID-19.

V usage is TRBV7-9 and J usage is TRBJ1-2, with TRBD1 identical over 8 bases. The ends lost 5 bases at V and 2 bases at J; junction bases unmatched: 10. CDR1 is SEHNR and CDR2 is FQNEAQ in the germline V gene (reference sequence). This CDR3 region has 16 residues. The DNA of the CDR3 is TGTGCCAGCAGCCGAGCACCGGGACAGGCGAACTATGGCTACACCTTC. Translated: CASSRAPGQANYGYTF.

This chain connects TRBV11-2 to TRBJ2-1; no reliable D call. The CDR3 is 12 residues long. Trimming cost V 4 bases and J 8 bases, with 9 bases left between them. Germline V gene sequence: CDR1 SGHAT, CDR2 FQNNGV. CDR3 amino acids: CASSYSLHEQFF. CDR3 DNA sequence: TGTGCCAGCAGCTATAGCCTCCATGAGCAGTTCTTC.

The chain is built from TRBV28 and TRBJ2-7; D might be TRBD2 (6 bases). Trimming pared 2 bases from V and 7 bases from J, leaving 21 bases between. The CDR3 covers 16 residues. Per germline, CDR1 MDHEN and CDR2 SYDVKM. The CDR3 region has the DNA TGTGCCAGCAGTTTACCTCCGGGGGTCGGCAGGGAGGAGCAGTACTTC. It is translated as CASSLPPGVGREEQYF.

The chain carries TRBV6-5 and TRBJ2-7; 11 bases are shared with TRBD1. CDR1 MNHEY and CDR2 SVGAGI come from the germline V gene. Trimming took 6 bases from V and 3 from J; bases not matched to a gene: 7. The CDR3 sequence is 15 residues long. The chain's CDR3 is CASSLDRGHNYEQYF. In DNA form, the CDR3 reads TGTGCCAGCAGCCTGGACAGGGGGCATAACTACGAGCAGTACTTC.

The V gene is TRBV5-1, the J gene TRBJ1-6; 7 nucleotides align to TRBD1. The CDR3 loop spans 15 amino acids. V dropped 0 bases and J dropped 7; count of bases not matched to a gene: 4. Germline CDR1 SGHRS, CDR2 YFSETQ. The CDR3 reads CASSLGQGSNSPLHF. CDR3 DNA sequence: TGCGCCAGCAGCTTGGGACAGGGTAGCAATTCACCCCTCCACTTT.

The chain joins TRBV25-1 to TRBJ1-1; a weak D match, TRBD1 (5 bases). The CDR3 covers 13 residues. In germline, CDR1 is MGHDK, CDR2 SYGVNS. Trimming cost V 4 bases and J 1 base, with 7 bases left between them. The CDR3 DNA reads TGTGCCAGCAGTGTCGGGGGGAACACTGAAGCTTTCTTT. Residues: CASSVGGNTEAFF.

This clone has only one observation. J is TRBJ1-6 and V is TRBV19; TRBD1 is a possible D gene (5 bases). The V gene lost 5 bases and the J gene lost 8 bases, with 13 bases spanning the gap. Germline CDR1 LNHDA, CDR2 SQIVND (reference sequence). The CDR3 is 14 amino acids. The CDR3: CASSSNPRDSPLHF. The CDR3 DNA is TGTGCCAGTAGTTCCAACCCCAGGGATTCACCCCTCCACTTT. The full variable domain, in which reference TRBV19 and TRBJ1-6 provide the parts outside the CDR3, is DGGITQSPKYLFRKEGQNVTLSCEQNLNHDAMYWYRQDPGQGLRLIYYSQIVNDFQKGDIAEGYSVSREKKESFPLTVTSAQKNPTAFYLCASSSNPRDSPLHFGNGTRLTVT.

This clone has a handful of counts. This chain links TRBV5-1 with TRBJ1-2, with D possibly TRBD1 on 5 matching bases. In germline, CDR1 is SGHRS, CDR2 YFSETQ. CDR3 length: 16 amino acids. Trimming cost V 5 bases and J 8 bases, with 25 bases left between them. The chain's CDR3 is CASSVGRRGLVSGYTF. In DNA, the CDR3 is TGCGCCAGCAGTGTGGGCCGCCGGGGGTTAGTTTCGGGCTACACCTTC.

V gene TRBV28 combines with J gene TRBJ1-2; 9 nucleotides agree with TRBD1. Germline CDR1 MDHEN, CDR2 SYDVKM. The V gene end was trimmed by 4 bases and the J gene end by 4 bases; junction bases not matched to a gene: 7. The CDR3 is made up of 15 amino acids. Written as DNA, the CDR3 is TGTGCCAGCAGTTCCCGGGACAGGGTCCGCTATGGCTACACCTTC. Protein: CASSSRDRVRYGYTF.

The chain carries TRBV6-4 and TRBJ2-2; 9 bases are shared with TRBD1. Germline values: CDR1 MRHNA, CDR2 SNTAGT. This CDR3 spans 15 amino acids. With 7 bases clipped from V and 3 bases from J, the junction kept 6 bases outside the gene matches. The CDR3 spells CASTGQGTDTGELFF. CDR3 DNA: TGTGCCAGCACCGGACAGGGGACAGACACCGGGGAGCTGTTTTTT.

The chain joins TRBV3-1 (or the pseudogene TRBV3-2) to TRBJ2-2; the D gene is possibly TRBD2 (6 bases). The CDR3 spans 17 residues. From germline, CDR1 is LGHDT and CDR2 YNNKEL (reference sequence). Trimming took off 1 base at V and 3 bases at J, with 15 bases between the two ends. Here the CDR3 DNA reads TGTGCCAGCAGCCAAGCGAAGGGACTGGACTACACCGGGGAGCTGTTTTTT. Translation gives CASSQAKGLDYTGELFF.

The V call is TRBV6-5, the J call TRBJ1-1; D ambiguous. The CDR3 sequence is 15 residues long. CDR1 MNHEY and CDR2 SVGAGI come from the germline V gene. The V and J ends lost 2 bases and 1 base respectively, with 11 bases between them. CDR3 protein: CASSYTGAENTEAFF. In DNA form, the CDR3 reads TGTGCCAGCAGTTACACCGGCGCGGAGAACACTGAAGCTTTCTTT.

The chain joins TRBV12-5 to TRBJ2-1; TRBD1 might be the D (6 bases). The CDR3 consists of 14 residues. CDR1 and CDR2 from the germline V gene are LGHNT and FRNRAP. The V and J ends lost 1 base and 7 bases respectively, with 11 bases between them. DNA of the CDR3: TGTGCTAGTGGTTTGGACCCAGGGGTAAATGAGCAGTTCTTC. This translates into CASGLDPGVNEQFF.

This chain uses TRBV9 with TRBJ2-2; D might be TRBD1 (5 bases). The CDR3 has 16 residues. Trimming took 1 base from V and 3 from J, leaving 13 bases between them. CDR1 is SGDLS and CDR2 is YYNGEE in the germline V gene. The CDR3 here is CASSVSGAEYTGELFF. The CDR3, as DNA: TGTGCCAGCAGCGTAAGTGGGGCGGAGTACACCGGGGAGCTGTTTTTT.

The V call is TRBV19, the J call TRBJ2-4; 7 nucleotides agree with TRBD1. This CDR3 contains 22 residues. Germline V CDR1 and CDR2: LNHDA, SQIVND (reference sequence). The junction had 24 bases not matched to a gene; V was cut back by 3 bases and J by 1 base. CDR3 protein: CASSILYRPGTVAGGAKNIQYF. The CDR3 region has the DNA TGTGCCAGTAGTATCCTTTATAGGCCCGGGACAGTCGCAGGTGGGGCCAAAAACATTCAGTACTTC.

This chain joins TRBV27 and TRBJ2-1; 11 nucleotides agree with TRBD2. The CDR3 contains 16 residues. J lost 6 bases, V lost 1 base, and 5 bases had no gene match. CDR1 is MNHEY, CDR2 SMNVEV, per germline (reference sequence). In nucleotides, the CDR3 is TGTGCCAGCAGTTTATGGGGTGGGACTAGCGGCAATGAGCAGTTCTTC. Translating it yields CASSLWGGTSGNEQFF.

The CDR3 protein is CATSVEGFQSTEAFF. CDR3 sequence (DNA): TGTGCCACCAGCGTAGAGGGTTTTCAGAGCACTGAAGCTTTCTTT. The V call is TRBV15, the J call TRBJ1-1; D unclear. From germline, CDR1 is LNHNV and CDR2 YYDKDF (reference sequence). The length of the CDR3 is 15 residues. Trimming removed 5 bases from V and 4 bases from J, with 17 bases in between.

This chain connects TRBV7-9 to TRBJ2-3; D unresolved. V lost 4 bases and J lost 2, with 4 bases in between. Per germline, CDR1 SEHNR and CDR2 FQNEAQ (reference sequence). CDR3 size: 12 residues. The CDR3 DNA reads TGTGCCAGCAGCTCCCACACAGATACGCAGTATTTT. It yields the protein CASSSHTDTQYF.

CDR3 protein: CASSFTSPSGRVLPSSYNEQFF. CDR3 coding DNA: TGTGCCAGCAGCTTTACTTCCCCTAGCGGGAGAGTTTTACCTAGCTCCTACAATGAGCAGTTCTTC. The gene calls are TRBV3-1 (or the pseudogene TRBV3-2) and TRBJ2-1; 10 bases are shared with TRBD2. In germline, CDR1 is LGHDT, CDR2 YNNKEL (reference sequence). The CDR3 loop spans 22 amino acids. V shed 5 bases and J 0 bases; nucleotides not matched to a gene: 22.

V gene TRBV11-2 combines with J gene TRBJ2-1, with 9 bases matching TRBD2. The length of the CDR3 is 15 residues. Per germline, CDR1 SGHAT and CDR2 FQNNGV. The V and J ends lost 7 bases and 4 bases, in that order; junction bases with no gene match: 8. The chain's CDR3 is CASNSGAGGYNEQFF. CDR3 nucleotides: TGTGCCAGCAACTCGGGGGCGGGAGGGTACAATGAGCAGTTCTTC.

The CDR3 DNA reads as TGTGCCAGTAGTATTGGGAGGGCCGGGAATGAGCAGTTCTTC. Protein product: CASSIGRAGNEQFF. This chain uses TRBV19 with TRBJ2-1; TRBD2 agrees at 7 bases. Germline CDR1 reads LNHDA; CDR2 reads SQIVND (reference sequence). CDR3 length: 14 residues. J lost 7 bases, V lost 3 bases, and 6 bases had no gene match. The whole variable domain, remainder taken from reference TRBV19 and TRBJ2-1, is DGGITQSPKYLFRKEGQNVTLSCEQNLNHDAMYWYRQDPGQGLRLIYYSQIVNDFQKGDIAEGYSVSREKKESFPLTVTSAQKNPTAFYLCASSIGRAGNEQFFGPGTRLTVL.